This paragraph reports one T cell receptor (beta chain). Its target is unknown. Blood sampling was done at baseline, cycle 4 day 1, and cycle 7 day 1. These data originate in a study of OX40 agonist ivuxolimab in advanced cancers. On the study more broadly: Having had anti-PD-1, anti-PD-L1 or anti-CTLA-4 therapy before was allowed, and approximately 40% had some. Whole-study results and caveats: The investigators did not determine what antigen specificity the expanded peripheral T cells had. There was clonal expansion of CD4+ and CD8+ blood T cells by week 6 at 0.1 to 3.0 mg/kg.

The CDR3 extends over 14 amino acids. CDR1 is SGHTA and CDR2 is FQGNSA in the germline V gene. Trimming took 1 base from V and 7 from J, leaving 11 bases between them. Assay used: immunoSEQ multiplex PCR; TCRdb lists only in-frame clones, some missing. The top ten hold roughly 3.6% of the sample, which has just over 50,000 clones, approximately 91% seen once. The material was CD4+ or CD8+ T cells sorted from blood, obtained in a trial of the OX40 agonist ivuxolimab. V is TRBV7-2 and J is TRBJ2-1; maybe TRBD1 (6 bases). The clonotype was recovered from an adult with an advanced solid tumor such as melanoma, head and neck, liver or kidney cancer. The CDR3, as DNA: TGTGCCAGCAGCTTAGGTTGGCAGGGGAATGAGCAGTTCTTC. Translating it yields CASSLGWQGNEQFF. The whole variable domain, filled in from reference TRBV7-2 and TRBJ2-1, reads GAGVSQSPSNKVTEKGKDVELRCDPISGHTALYWYRQSLGQGLEFLIYFQGNSAPDKSGLPSDRFSAERTGGSVSTLTIQRTQQEDSAVYLCASSLGWQGNEQFFGPGTRLTVL.